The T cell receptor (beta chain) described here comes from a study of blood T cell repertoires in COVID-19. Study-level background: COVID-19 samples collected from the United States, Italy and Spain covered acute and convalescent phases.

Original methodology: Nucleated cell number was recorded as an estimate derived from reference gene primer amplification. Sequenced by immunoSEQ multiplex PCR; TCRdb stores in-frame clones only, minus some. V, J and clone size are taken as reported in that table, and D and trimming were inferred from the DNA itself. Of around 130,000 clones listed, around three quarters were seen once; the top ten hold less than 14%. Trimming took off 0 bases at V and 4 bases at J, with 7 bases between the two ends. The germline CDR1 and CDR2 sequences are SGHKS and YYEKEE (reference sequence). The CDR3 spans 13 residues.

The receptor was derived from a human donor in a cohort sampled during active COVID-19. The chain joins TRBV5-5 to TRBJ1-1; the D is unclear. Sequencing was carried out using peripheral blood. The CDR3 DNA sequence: TGTGCCAGCAGCTTGGCAAATCCCACTGAAGCTTTCTTT. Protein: CASSLANPTEAFF.